This TCR beta chain originates from a study of metastatic and nonmetastatic thyroid tumors. Study-wide context: The comparison covered peripheral blood and tumor or nodule tissue in malignant and benign thyroid patients. Study-wide points: TCR beta diversity was reportedly significantly higher in malignant thyroid tumors than benign nodules, in blood and tumor.

In its sample, this clone was seen many times. As yet, its antigen is unknown. Not a single patient had been given any form of treatment at any point before undergoing thyroid surgery. The V end lost 0 bases, the J end lost 2 bases, and 14 bases lay between the germline ends. Germline V gene lookup returns CDR1 DFQATT and CDR2 SNEGSKA (reference sequence). There are 16 residues in the CDR3. Authors' data handling: The distant-metastasis classifier for papillary thyroid cancer was built from CDR3 differences across clinicopathological groups. TCRdb re-called the PCR reads via MiXCR. What appears here as the V and J calls and clone size reflects TCRdb's work, not the paper's. This sample yields about 11,000 clones, of which about 26% are seen a single time; 10% to 13% belongs to the top ten.

Sequencing was performed on tumor tissue. This chain joins TRBV20-1 and TRBJ2-1; D is ambiguous. The clonotype was recovered from a male donor with papillary thyroid cancer or a benign thyroid nodule (not recorded which). Some clones in this sample may be carry-over from other donors' samples. The CDR3 coding sequence is TGCAGTGCTAGAGATCCCCGAAGGCCAACCTACAATGAGCAGTTCTTC. This encodes CSARDPRRPTYNEQFF.